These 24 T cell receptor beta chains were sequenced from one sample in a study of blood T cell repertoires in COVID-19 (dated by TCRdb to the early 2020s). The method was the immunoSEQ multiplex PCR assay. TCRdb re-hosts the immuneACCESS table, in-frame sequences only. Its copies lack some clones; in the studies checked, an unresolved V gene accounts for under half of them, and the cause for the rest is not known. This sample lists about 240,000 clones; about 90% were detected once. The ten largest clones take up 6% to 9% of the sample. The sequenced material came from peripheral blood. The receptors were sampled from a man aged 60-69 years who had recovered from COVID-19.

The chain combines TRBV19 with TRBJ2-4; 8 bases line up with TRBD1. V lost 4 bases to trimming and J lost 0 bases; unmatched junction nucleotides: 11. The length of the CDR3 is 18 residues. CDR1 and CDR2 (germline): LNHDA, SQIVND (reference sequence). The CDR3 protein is CASSTAGGLALAKNIQYF. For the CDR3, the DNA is TGTGCCAGTAGTACGGCAGGGGGCTTGGCTCTAGCCAAAAACATTCAGTACTTC.

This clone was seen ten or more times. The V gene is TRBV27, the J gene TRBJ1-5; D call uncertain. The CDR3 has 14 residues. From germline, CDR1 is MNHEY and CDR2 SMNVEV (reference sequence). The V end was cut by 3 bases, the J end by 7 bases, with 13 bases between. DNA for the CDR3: TGTGCCAGCAGTTTTGGCAGTAACGAACAGCCCCAGCATTTT. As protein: CASSFGSNEQPQHF.

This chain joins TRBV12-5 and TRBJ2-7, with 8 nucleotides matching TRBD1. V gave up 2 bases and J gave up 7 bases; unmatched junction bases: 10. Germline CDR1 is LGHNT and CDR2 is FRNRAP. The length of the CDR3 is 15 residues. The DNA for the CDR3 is TGTGCTAGTGGTTTGCCAGGACAGGGTCATTGGGAGCAGTACTTC. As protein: CASGLPGQGHWEQYF.

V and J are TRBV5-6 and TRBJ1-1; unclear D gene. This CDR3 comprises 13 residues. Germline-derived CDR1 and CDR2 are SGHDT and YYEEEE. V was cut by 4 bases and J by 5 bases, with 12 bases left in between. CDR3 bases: TGTGCCAGCAGCCGGACTGTGAGGACTGAAGCTTTCTTT. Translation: CASSRTVRTEAFF.

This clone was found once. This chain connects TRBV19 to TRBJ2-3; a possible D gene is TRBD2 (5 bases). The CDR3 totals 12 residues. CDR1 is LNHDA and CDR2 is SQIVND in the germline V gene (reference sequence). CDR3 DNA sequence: TGTGATCCCTCGGAGGATACAGATACGCAGTATTTT. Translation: CDPSEDTDTQYF.

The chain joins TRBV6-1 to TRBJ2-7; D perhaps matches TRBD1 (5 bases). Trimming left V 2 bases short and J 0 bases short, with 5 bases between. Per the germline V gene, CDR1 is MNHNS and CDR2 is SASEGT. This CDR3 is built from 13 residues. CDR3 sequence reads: CASSEQGSYEQYV. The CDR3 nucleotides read TGTGCCAGCAGTGAACAGGGCTCCTACGAGCAGTACGTC.

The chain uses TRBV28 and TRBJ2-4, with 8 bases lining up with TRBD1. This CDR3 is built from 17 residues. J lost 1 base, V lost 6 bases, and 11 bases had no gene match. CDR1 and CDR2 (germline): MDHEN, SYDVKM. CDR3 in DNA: TGTGCCAGCAGACGGGACCGACAGGGGTGGGCCAAAAACATTCAGTACTTC. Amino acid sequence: CASRRDRQGWAKNIQYF.

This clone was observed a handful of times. The CDR3 nucleotides read TGTGCCAGCAGCTTGGTGGCGGGGGACACAGATACGCAGTATTTT. Protein product: CASSLVAGDTDTQYF. The chain links TRBV5-5 to TRBJ2-3; TRBD2 matches 7 bases. The V gene's germline CDR1 is SGHKS and CDR2 YYEKEE (reference sequence). This CDR3 comprises 15 residues. The ends lost 0 bases at V and 2 bases at J; junction bases unmatched: 3.

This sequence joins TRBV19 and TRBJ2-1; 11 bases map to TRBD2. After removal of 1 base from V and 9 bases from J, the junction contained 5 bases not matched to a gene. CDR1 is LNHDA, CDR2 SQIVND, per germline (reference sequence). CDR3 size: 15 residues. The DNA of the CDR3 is TGTGCCAGTAGTATAGTAGCGGGGGGGCACTCTGAGCAGTTCTTC. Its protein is CASSIVAGGHSEQFF.

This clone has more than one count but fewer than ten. The CDR3 DNA is TGTGCCAGCAGCCTCAAACAACAGGGCGGCTACGAGCAGTACTTC. It translates to CASSLKQQGGYEQYF. The rearrangement uses TRBV3-1 (or the pseudogene TRBV3-2) and TRBJ2-7; weak D call: TRBD1 (6 bases). Germline V gene lookup returns CDR1 LGHDT and CDR2 YNNKEL (reference sequence). This CDR3 contains 15 residues. Trimming took 4 bases from V and 3 from J, leaving 16 bases between them.

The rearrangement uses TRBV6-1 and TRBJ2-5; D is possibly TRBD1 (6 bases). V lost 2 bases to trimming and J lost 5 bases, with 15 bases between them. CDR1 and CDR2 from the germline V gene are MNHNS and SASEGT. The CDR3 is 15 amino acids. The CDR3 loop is CASSELKGVWETQYF. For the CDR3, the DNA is TGTGCCAGCAGTGAACTAAAGGGGGTTTGGGAGACCCAGTACTTC.

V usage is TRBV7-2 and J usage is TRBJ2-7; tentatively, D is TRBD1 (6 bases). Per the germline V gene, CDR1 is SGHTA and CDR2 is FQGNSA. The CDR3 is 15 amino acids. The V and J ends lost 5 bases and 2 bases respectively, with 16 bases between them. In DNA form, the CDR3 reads TGTGCCAGCAGCCCCTACAGGGAGCTCACCTACGAGCAGTACTTC. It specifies CASSPYRELTYEQYF.

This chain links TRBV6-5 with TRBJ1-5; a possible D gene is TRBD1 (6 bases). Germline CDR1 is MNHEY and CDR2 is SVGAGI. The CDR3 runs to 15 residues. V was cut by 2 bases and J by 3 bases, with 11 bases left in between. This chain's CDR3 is CASSYPDRHNQPQHF. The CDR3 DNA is TGTGCCAGCAGTTACCCGGACAGACACAATCAGCCCCAGCATTTT.

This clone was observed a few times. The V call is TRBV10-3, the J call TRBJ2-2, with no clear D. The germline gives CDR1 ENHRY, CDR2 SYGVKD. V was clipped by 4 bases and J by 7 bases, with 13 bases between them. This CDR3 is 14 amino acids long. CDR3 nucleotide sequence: TGTGCCATCAGTGCGATACAGCAAAACGGGGAGCTGTTTTTT. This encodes CAISAIQQNGELFF.

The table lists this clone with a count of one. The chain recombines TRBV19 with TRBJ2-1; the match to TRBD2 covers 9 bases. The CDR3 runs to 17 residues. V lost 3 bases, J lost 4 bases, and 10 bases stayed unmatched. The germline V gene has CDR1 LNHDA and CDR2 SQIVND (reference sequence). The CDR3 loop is CASSIRAGGRRYNEQFF. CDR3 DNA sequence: TGTGCCAGTAGTATCCGAGCGGGGGGCCGAAGGTACAATGAGCAGTTCTTC.

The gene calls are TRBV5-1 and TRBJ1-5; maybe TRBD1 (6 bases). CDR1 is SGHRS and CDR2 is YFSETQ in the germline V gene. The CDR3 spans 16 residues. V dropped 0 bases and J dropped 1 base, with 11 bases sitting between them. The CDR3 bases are TGCGCCAGCAGCTTGGAGGGCAGGGGAAGCAATCAGCCCCAGCATTTT. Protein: CASSLEGRGSNQPQHF.

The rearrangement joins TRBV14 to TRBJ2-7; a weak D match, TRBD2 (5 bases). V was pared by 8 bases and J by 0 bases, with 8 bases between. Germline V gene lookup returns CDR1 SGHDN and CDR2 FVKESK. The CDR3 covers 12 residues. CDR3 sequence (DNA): TGTGCCAGCGCGGGTAGCTCCTACGAGCAGTACTTC. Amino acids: CASAGSSYEQYF.

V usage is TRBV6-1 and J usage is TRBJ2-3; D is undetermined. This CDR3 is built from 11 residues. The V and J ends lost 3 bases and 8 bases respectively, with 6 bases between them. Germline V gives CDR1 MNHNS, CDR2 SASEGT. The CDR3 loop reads CASSERFTQYF. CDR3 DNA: TGTGCCAGCAGTGAGAGGTTTACGCAGTATTTT.

CDR3 nucleotide sequence: TGTGCCAGCAGCTTAGGAGTAGGGGGCGCCGGCACTGAAGCTTTCTTT. Amino acid sequence: CASSLGVGGAGTEAFF. J is TRBJ1-1 and V is TRBV7-6, with 7 positions matching TRBD1. Germline V gene sequence: CDR1 SGHVS, CDR2 FNYEAQ. This CDR3 spans 16 amino acids. V trimming: 1 base; J trimming: 4 bases; junction bases outside the gene matches: 9.

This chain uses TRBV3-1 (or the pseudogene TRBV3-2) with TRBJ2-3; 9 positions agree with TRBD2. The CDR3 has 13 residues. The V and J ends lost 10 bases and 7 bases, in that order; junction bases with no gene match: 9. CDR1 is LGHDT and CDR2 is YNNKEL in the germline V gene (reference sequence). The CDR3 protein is CATGGGAGHTQYF. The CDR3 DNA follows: TGTGCCACCGGCGGGGGGGCCGGCCATACGCAGTATTTT.

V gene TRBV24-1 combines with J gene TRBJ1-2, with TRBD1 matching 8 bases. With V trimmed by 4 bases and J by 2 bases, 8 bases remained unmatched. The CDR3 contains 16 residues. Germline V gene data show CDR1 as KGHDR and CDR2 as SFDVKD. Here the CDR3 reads CATSDYRQGRNYGYTF. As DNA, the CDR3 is TGTGCCACCAGTGACTATCGACAGGGGAGGAACTATGGCTACACCTTC.

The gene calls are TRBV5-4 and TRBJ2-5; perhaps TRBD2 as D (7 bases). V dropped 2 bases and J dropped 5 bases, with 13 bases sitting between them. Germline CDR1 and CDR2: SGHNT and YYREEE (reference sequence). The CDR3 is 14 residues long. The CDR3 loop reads CASSFGGGPETQYF. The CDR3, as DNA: TGTGCCAGCAGCTTTGGGGGGGGGCCGGAGACCCAGTACTTC.

CDR3 region: CASSPPTRQGVQPQHF. The DNA of the CDR3 is TGTGCCAGCTCACCACCAACCCGACAGGGGGTACAGCCCCAGCATTTT. The V and J genes are TRBV18 and TRBJ1-5; TRBD1 matches at 9 bases. The V segment lost 0 bases and the J segment 7 bases; nucleotides outside the gene matches: 7. The germline V gene encodes CDR1 KGHSH and CDR2 LQKENI. This CDR3 spans 16 amino acids.

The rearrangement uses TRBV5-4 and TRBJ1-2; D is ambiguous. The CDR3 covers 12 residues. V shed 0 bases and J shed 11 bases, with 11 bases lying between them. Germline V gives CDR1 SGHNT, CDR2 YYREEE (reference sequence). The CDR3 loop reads CASSLAEGVYTF. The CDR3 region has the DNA TGTGCCAGCAGCTTGGCGGAGGGTGTGTACACCTTC.